This T cell receptor (beta chain) emerged from a study of blood T cell repertoires in COVID-19. Turning to the study itself: Some COVID-19 samples were acute and others convalescent; all came from the United States, Italy and Spain.

The CDR3 runs 15 residues. CDR1 and CDR2 (germline): MGHRA, YSYEKL. V was clipped by 4 bases and J by 4 bases, with 16 bases between them. Assay: immunoSEQ multiplex PCR; the TCRdb copy retains only in-frame clones and omits some. Found here are roughly 120,000 clones, 75% to 90% of them singletons; the top ten hold around 7.7%. The material sequenced was peripheral blood. The origin of this receptor is a human donor in a cohort sampled during active COVID-19. V usage is TRBV4-1 and J usage is TRBJ1-2; D is unresolved. As DNA, the CDR3 is TGCGCCAGCAGCCCTAGTGAGGTAGTTGCCTATGGCTACACCTTC. Its protein product is CASSPSEVVAYGYTF.